This TCR beta chain was observed in a study of blood T cells in healthy people across ages. For the second PCR, which ran for about 6 to 11 cycles, a sample-barcoded 5' primer and a J-beta primer mix were used. With 12 random nucleotides, a template-switch adaptor tagged each individual cDNA molecule. TCRdb passed the 5' RACE reads through MiXCR, listing each CDR3 protein once. The data show 800,000 or so distinct CDR3 sequences, approximately 65% seen once. Deletions cut 1 base from V and 0 bases from J, with 16 bases between. The germline V gene has CDR1 PRHDT and CDR2 FYEKMQ (reference sequence). There are 19 residues in the CDR3.

The sample comprised blood. This chain links TRBV13 with TRBJ2-6; D call uncertain. This TCR was recovered from a man aged 25-45 years in good health. The CDR3, as DNA: TGTGCCAGCAGCTTAGCCCCCGACTTACTTTACTCTGGGGCCAACGTCCTGACTTTC. It encodes CASSLAPDLLYSGANVLTF.